This is a list of T cell receptor beta chains from one sample in a study of shared clonotypes between healthy human individuals. TCRdb keeps only in-frame clones here, not all; method: immunoSEQ multiplex PCR. The table lists 2 million to 2.5 million clones, 85% to 95% of them singletons. Sequenced material: naive CD4+ T cells from PBMCs. The origin of the receptors is a young man in good health. Some clones in this sample may be carry-over from other donors' samples. Each CDR3 is given with its conserved first and last residue. A D gene is named only where the DNA matches it firmly. Clone size, where shown, is once, few, many, or a class for clones that have expanded.

NA	TRBV5-1	14	NA	TRBJ1-4	TGCGCCAGCTCCAAGGGAACACAAGGGGGAAAACTGTTTTTT	CASSKGTQGGKLFF
NA	TRBV21-1	15	NA	TRBJ2-3	TGTGCCAGCACCCTGACAGGGCGGGGCAGTCCTACGCAGTATTTT	CASTLTGRGSPTQYF
NA	TRBV5-4	13	TRBD2	TRBJ2-7	TGTGCCAGCAGCTTGGATTCAGCTAGCGGGCAGTACTTC	CASSLDSASGQYF
NA	TRBV2	15	NA	TRBJ2-1	TGTGCCAGCAGTGAAGTAATCGACTACTACAATGAGCAGTTCTTC	CASSEVIDYYNEQFF
NA	TRBV5-1	16	NA	TRBJ1-1	TGCGCCAGCAGCCCATACGCCACAGGGAAGGATGCTGAAGCTTTCTTT	CASSPYATGKDAEAFF
NA	TRBV4-1	16	NA	TRBJ2-3	TGCGCCAGCAGCCAAGCCCCGGGACGTAGCACAGATACGCAGTATTTT	CASSQAPGRSTDTQYF
NA	TRBV9	16	TRBD2	TRBJ2-3	TGTGCCAGCAGCGTGACTAGCGGGAGATCAAAAGATACGCAGTATTTT	CASSVTSGRSKDTQYF
NA	TRBV7-7	13	NA	TRBJ2-5	TGTGCCAGCAGCCAGGACTACCAAGAGACCCAGTACTTC	CASSQDYQETQYF
NA	TRBV28	13	NA	TRBJ1-5	TGTGCCAGCGGGGGTCATAGCAATCAGCCCCAGCATTTT	CASGGHSNQPQHF
NA	TRBV30	15	TRBD1	TRBJ2-3	TGTGCCTGGAGTAAGGGACAGGGAGTGGCAGATACGCAGTATTTT	CAWSKGQGVADTQYF
NA	TRBV9	18	TRBD1	TRBJ2-6	TGTGCCAGCAGCCCACGGGACAGGGCTTTCTCTGGGGCCAACGTCCTGACTTTC	CASSPRDRAFSGANVLTF
NA	TRBV5-1	16	TRBD2	TRBJ2-7	TGCGCCAGCAGCCAACGGACTAGCGGGAGGGCCTTCGAGCAGTACTTC	CASSQRTSGRAFEQYF
NA	TRBV5-5	13	NA	TRBJ2-7	TGTGCCAGCAGCCCCAGGGTGTACTACGAGCAGTACTTC	CASSPRVYYEQYF
NA	TRBV4-3	11	NA	TRBJ1-4	TGCGCCAGCAGTAACGACGTTGGGTTGTTTTTT	CASSNDVGLFF
NA	TRBV28	15	TRBD1	TRBJ1-1	TGTGCCAGCGGCTCATTACAGGGGGTGAACACTGAAGCTTTCTTT	CASGSLQGVNTEAFF
NA	TRBV5-1	15	TRBD1	TRBJ1-1	TGCGCCAGCAGCCCTAGGACAGGGCCGAACACTGAAGCTTTCTTT	CASSPRTGPNTEAFF
NA	TRBV11-1	16	TRBD1	TRBJ2-1	TGTGCCAGCAGCCCACAGGGGACAGGGTCAACAAATGAGCAGTTCTTC	CASSPQGTGSTNEQFF
NA	TRBV7-3	15	NA	TRBJ2-7	TGTGCCAGCAGCTTAAACTTCAGGGCGGTCGACGAGCAGTACTTC	CASSLNFRAVDEQYF
few	TRBV19	14	NA	TRBJ1-5	TGTGCCAGTAGTCGACGGGGGAGCAATCAGCCCCAGCATTTT	CASSRRGSNQPQHF
once	TRBV5-8	14	NA	TRBJ2-3	TGTGCCAGCAGCCCCAGGGGTGGCACAGATACGCAGTATTTT	CASSPRGGTDTQYF
NA	TRBV7-3	14	TRBD1	TRBJ2-7	TGTGCCAGCAGCTTATCAGGGGGCTCCTACGAGCAGTACTTC	CASSLSGGSYEQYF
NA	TRBV6-1	10	NA	TRBJ2-1	TGTGCCAGCATGGGGAATGAGCAGTTCTTC	CASMGNEQFF
NA	TRBV28	15	TRBD2	TRBJ2-7	TGTGCCAGCAGTTTACCCCTAGCGGGAGTGAGCGAGCAGTACTTC	CASSLPLAGVSEQYF
NA	TRBV5-6	15	NA	TRBJ2-7	TGTGCCAGCAGCCCCCGCGGGCGGGGAAGTTACGAGCAGTACTTC	CASSPRGRGSYEQYF
NA	TRBV18	16	NA	TRBJ1-3	TGTGCCAGCTCACCGACACCCGGGACCTCTGGAAACACCATATATTTT	CASSPTPGTSGNTIYF
once	TRBV7-6	20	TRBD2	TRBJ2-1	TGTGCCAGCAGTCAAGCCCCGGGGCGCGGCACTAGCGGGAGGGGAGCTGAGCAGTTCTTC	CASSQAPGRGTSGRGAEQFF
NA	TRBV7-2	16	NA	TRBJ2-1	TGTGCCAGCAGCTTAGCGGGGGCCGGCTCCTACAATGAGCAGTTCTTC	CASSLAGAGSYNEQFF